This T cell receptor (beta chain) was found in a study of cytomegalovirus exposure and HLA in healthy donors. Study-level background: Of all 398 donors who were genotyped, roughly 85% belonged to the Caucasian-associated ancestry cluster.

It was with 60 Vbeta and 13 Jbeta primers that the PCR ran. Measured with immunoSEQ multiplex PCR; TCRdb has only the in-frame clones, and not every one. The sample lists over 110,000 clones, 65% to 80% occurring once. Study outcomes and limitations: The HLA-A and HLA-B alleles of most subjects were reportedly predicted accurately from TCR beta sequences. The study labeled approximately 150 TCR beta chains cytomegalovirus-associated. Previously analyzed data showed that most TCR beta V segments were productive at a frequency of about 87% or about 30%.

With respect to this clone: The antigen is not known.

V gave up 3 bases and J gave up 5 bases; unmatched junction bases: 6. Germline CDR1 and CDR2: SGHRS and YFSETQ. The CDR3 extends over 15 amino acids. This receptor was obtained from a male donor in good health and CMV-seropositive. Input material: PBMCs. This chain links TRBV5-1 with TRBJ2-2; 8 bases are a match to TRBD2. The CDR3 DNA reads TGCGCCAGCAGCTCGGGGGGGGCCGGGACCGGGGAGCTGTTTTTT. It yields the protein CASSSGGAGTGELFF. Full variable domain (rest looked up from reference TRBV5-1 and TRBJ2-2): KAGVTQTPRYLIKTRGQQVTLSCSPISGHRSVSWYQQTPGQGLQFLFEYFSETQRNKGNFPGRFSGRQFSNSRSEMNVSTLELGDSALYLCASSSGGAGTGELFFGEGSRLTVL.